This T cell receptor beta chain was captured in a study of cytomegalovirus exposure and HLA in healthy donors. The V end was cut by 10 bases, the J end by 7 bases, with 13 bases between. Per germline, CDR1 MDHEN and CDR2 SYDVKM. This CDR3 has 11 amino acids. Primers: 60 Vbeta forward and 13 Jbeta reverse. Only in-frame clones appear in the TCRdb table, and some are missing; sequencing was by immunoSEQ multiplex PCR. The sample includes some 100,000 clones, 75% of them seen just once. The chain recombines TRBV28 with TRBJ1-2; D possibly corresponds to TRBD1 (6 bases). The sequenced sample consisted of PBMCs. The clonotype comes from a man aged 45-65 years in good health and CMV-seronegative. CDR3 loop: CATRDIRGYTF. As DNA, the CDR3 is TGTGCCACCCGGGACATCCGTGGCTACACCTTC.